Listed here is a single TCR beta chain. This clonotype showed up just a few times. What this receptor recognizes is not known. Base qualities are not recorded, but no much larger clone differs from it by a single base. This sample stems from a study of naive and memory T cell subsets (dated by TCRdb to the late 2010s). With regard to the full study: An open-source, UMI-based TCR alpha and beta sequencing pipeline was applied to sorted naive and memory peripheral blood T cell subsets. The functional CMV T cell responses agreed completely with IgG serology results. RNA was DNase-treated and reverse transcribed with TCR constant-region primers, mostly using SuperScript III.

The method was UMI-ligation and nested PCR. To cover both TRBC1 and TRBC2, the beta constant-region primer consisted of an equimolar mix of two oligonucleotides. The ligated cDNA went through four rounds of PCR with nested alpha and beta constant-region primers together with the SP2 primer. T4 RNA ligase 1 ligated a single-stranded oligonucleotide carrying the SP2 primer and a 12-nucleotide UMI to the cDNA 3' end. The ligation reaction was kept at 16 degrees C for roughly 20-24 hours. PCR2 was usually performed as a SYBR Green qPCR and halted at a preset threshold so that over-amplification would not occur. All purifications after the first were performed with Agencourt AMPure XP magnetic beads. Library amounts were measured by Qubit and library quality was assessed on a TapeStation, where the main peak was expected at around 650 bp. Pooled libraries were sequenced on an Illumina MiSeq using v2 2x251 paired-end kits, and typically roughly 0.85-2.2 million reads were obtained per sample. Each sample library was pooled at approximately 4.2 nM, and about 5-7.5% PhiX was included to improve cluster recognition. As for the authors' bioinformatics: V and J genes were assigned to Demultiplexor-processed FASTQ reads by Decombinator through tag matching, with a single base-pair mismatch being allowed. By using UMIs, Collapsinator corrected both sequencing errors and the frequency errors caused by PCR heterogeneity. TCRs were translated and CDR3s were extracted from the conserved cysteine to the FGXG phenylalanine by CDR3Translator, with non-productive sequences being flagged. Gini, Shannon entropy and inverse Simpson indices were calculated on repertoires subsampled to equal numbers of UMI-defined TCRs. Clonotype abundance distributions were fitted to a power law by maximum likelihood within the linear range. Similar UMI counts, unique TCR numbers and clonal distributions were obtained with the pipeline and with MIGEC on one naive CD8 sample. In one analysis, naive TCRs also found in any memory subset of the same donor were removed from the naive repertoire. A set of 7,322 CMV-associated CDR3 sequences, compiled from VDJdb and a published dataset, was used to search the repertoires. Using fastp trimming at Q25 and MiXCR clonotype assembly, TCRdb reanalyzed the public sequencing data and kept in-frame beta chains. For every CDR3 protein sequence, its rows merge into one entry that carries the most common genes and DNA. The V and J calls were not made by the authors but by TCRdb's processing. Recorded for this sample are 98,000 or so distinct CDR3 sequences; about 10% of them occurred a single time. The top ten clones comprise approximately 0.14% of the sample.

Overall study outcomes, separate from this receptor: A few larger clonotypes were present in naive repertoires, particularly the CD8 repertoires, and these clonotypes were possibly memory cells re-expressing CD45RA. The abundance of TCRs followed a power law with an exponent that differed between naive and memory subsets yet stayed consistent across the three individuals. RNA-based TCR counts may be influenced by expression changes linked to T cell activation and differentiation. After error correction, only a single occurrence was seen for over 95% of naive TCR sequences, so much steeper abundance distributions were produced than in memory subsets. Single alpha or beta chain sequences, rather than paired alpha/beta receptors, were used to define clonotypes. In both CD4 and CD8 cells, a rise in Gini index and a fall in Shannon and inverse Simpson diversity were observed from naive through CM, EM and EMRA. No ground truth was available to validate the repertoire findings for the naive and memory subsets.

Separate amplification of TCR alpha and beta chain libraries was performed from the second PCR step onward. Donor CMV status was determined by IFNgamma production from CD4+ T cells after overnight stimulation of fresh PBMCs with CMV viral lysate. CD4 T cells were positively selected using Miltenyi beads, after which CD8 T cells were positively selected from the CD4-negative fraction. After staining for CD3, CD4, CD8, CD45RA, CD27 and a live/dead dye, cells were sorted on a BD Aria II into four subsets based on CD45RA and CD27. Blood came from a few healthy volunteers, each fractionated into CD4 and CD8 T cells and then into four differentiation subsets. Roughly 0.12 L of peripheral blood was taken from each donor, and PBMC were separated by density-gradient centrifugation on Ficoll-Paque PLUS. Sorted cells were lysed in RLT buffer, after which RNA was extracted using a Qiagen RNeasy kit and stored at -80 degrees C.

The sequenced sample was naive CD4+ T cells from blood. Per the publication, the cell subset or site label means: naive T cells, CD45RA high CD27+. The receptor was isolated from a human donor in good health.

The nucleotide sequence is given as TGTGCCAGCAGCCAAGGCCTAGCCCTACACTACGAGCAGTACTTC. Protein translation: CASSQGLALHYEQYF. The chain employs TRBV3-1 and TRBJ2-7, with a tentative D gene TRBD2 over 5 matching bases. The junction carries 13 bases between V and J, which are trimmed by 1 base and 3 bases respectively. The CDR3 runs 15 amino acids, cysteine and phenylalanine included. Just the 45-base CDR3 DNA is kept, in frame starting at base 1. The germline V gene (reference sequence) supplies CDR1 LGHDT and CDR2 YNNKEL.